This T cell receptor beta chain is from a study of T cells in Graves' hyperthyroidism and ophthalmopathy (dated by TCRdb to about 2019). In terms of the full investigation: Peripheral blood samples were taken at the time of initial diagnosis, prior to any treatment. To identify TCR V-J signatures that set the groups apart, the researchers used a discovery cohort of about a hundred patients, made up of roughly 40 with Graves' ophthalmopathy and some 58 with stable Graves' hyperthyroidism. Prospective prediction of ophthalmopathy was tested in an independent validation cohort consisting of some 18 hyperthyroidism patients and over 15 patients who later progressed to ophthalmopathy. The 75 to 100 discovery patients were divided at random into training and test sets in a 7:3 ratio. In roughly six Graves' hyperthyroidism patients, the study also compared T-cell repertoires from thyroid tissue with T-cell repertoires from blood. After blood sampling, hyperthyroidism patients were treated with methimazole at a starting dose of 30 mg daily, and ophthalmopathy patients were treated with high-dose intravenous methylprednisolone. The paper reports TCR Vbeta CDR3 sequencing of fewer than 150 peripheral blood samples: over 40 ophthalmopathy, approximately 74 hyperthyroidism and around 17 progressor patients.

The paper's findings and limits, for the study overall: No statistical method was used to fix the sample size in advance, and group allocation was not hidden from the investigators. Most expanded thyroid clonotypes (frequency above 0.001) were also detected in blood, a finding suggesting that blood repertoires may reflect thyroid immune responses. In validation, the model predicted progression to ophthalmopathy with approximately 71% sensitivity and 72.22% specificity, a median of 6.5 months before onset. A 13 V-J signature model separated ophthalmopathy from stable hyperthyroidism, with approximately 87% sensitivity and 81.08% specificity in cross-validation and 80%/75% in testing.

The TCR beta CDR3 regions were amplified from the RNA transcripts. The TCR CDR3 was subjected to a first round of RT-PCR using the HTBI primer set and the Qiagen OneStep RT-PCR kit. The libraries were constructed in a second round of multiplex PCR and then size-selected and purified. Sequencing of the libraries was done on an Illumina HiSeq2000 using paired-end 100 bp reads. In the original analysis: SOAPnuke was used to process the raw data, removing reads that contained adapters or uncalled bases, had a mean Phred below 15, or lacked an exact match to the constant primer or identifier. High-quality paired reads were merged using COPE v1.2.5, and each unique nucleotide sequence was defined as a clonotype. Clonotypes were aligned to IMGT TRBV, TRBD and TRBJ reference segments using MiTCR v1.1. Only V-J combinations with frequency above 0.0001, covering approximately 99% of repertoires, were analysed. The TCS score was defined as the ratio of F50 (clonal expansion) to E x V (chaos), calculated using BLOSUM62-based TCRdist between CDR3 peptides within each V-J. Welch's t-statistics and random forest reduced 500 to 550 V-J features to 10 to 15, which were used in a naive Bayes classifier (R e1071). The public reads were reanalyzed by TCRdb: fastp trimming at Q25, MiXCR alignment, in-frame beta chains only. Rows are combined by CDR3 protein, so each entry shows the most common genes and DNA. None of the V and J calls come from the authors' own analysis; TCRdb made them. Within this sample are about 270,000 distinct CDR3 sequences, with about 20% of them counted one time only. The top ten clones comprise about 60% of the sample.

Comment on this clonotype: No antigen is known for it. Just one base apart from a much larger clone, this may be a read error.

Ophthalmopathy patients had moderately to severely active disease, Clinical Activity Score of at least 3, NOSPECS grade of at least 4, and duration under 3 months. The study excluded patients with uncontrolled infections, other autoimmune diseases, pregnancy or lactation. Diagnoses were established on the basis of clinical symptoms, serum thyroxine and TRAb, thyroid ultrasound, and orbital computed tomography. PBMCs were isolated from 10 ml of fresh peripheral blood by Ficoll-Paque density gradient centrifugation. Trizol reagent was used to extract total RNA, and RNA quality was then checked on an Agilent 2100 Bioanalyzer. The receptor was isolated from a man younger than 45 with Graves' ophthalmopathy. Input material: blood.

The base sequence is TGCAGCGTTGCCATTAGGGTCTACAATGAGCAGTACTTC. Its coded protein is CSVAIRVYNEQYF. The V gene is TRBV29-1 and the J gene is TRBJ2-1, with the D segment identity uncertain. The J call may be wrong; the DNA end is better matched by TRBJ2-7. The CDR3 runs 13 amino acids, cysteine and phenylalanine included. Kept here is only the CDR3 DNA, which spans 39 bases and is read in frame from base 1. The germline V gene yields SQVTM for CDR1 and ANQGSEA for CDR2.